One sample yielded the 14 T cell receptor beta chains listed below, sequenced in a study of molecular identifiers for immune sequencing clone quantification. TCRdb re-called the PCR reads with MiXCR, one entry per CDR3 protein. The sample includes over 550,000 distinct CDR3 sequences, approximately 24% seen only once; the top ten take 0.7% to 0.95%. Material: naive CD8+ T cells from blood, with Jurkat cell RNA spiked in. The subset is: FACS-sorted CD8+CD4-CCR7+CD45RA+ naive T cells. The receptors come from a human donor in good health. Some libraries in this study had Jurkat cell RNA spiked in.

In its sample, this clonotype was seen many times. The J gene is TRBJ2-6, the V gene TRBV27; D remains unclear. The V and J ends lost 2 bases and 0 bases respectively, with 5 bases between them. This CDR3 is 15 amino acids long. Germline CDR1 is MNHEY and CDR2 is SMNVEV (reference sequence). CDR3 residues: CASSLQDSGANVLTF. The CDR3 nucleotides are TGTGCCAGCAGTTTACAGGACTCTGGGGCCAACGTCCTGACTTTC. Variable domain in full (rest from reference TRBV27 and TRBJ2-6): EAQVTQNPRYLITVTGKKLTVTCSQNMNHEYMSWYRQDPGLGLRQIYYSMNVEVTDKGDVPEGYKVSRKEKRNFPLILESPSPNQTSLYFCASSLQDSGANVLTFGAGSRLTVL.

The V gene is TRBV6-2 or TRBV6-3, the J gene TRBJ1-5; D is unresolved. Trimming removed 4 bases at V and 0 bases at J, with 10 bases between. Germline values: CDR1 MNHEY, CDR2 SVGEGT. CDR3 length equals 15 residues. The CDR3 DNA reads as TGTGCCAGCAGTTGGTCACAATATAGCAATCAGCCCCAGCATTTT. This gives the protein CASSWSQYSNQPQHF.

The rearrangement uses TRBV30 and TRBJ2-1; D not resolved. Germline CDR1 reads GTSNPN; CDR2 reads SVGIG (reference sequence). The CDR3 consists of 15 residues. The V end was cut by 1 base, the J end by 0 bases, with 10 bases between. In DNA form, the CDR3 reads TGTGCCTGGAGTGAGTCAGCCATCTCCTACAATGAGCAGTTCTTC. Protein sequence: CAWSESAISYNEQFF.

V usage is TRBV14 and J usage is TRBJ1-4; D gene unclear. Deletions cut 4 bases from V and 7 bases from J, with 13 bases between. The CDR3 totals 14 residues. Germline V gene sequence: CDR1 SGHDN, CDR2 FVKESK. This chain's CDR3 is CASSRVRGIEKLFF. In DNA form, the CDR3 reads TGTGCCAGCAGCCGAGTCCGAGGCATTGAAAAACTGTTTTTT.

This clonotype occurred a few times. A much larger clone differs from this one at a single base, so this may be a read error. Here the CDR3 DNA reads TGTGCCAGCAGCTCCCTGGCGGGGGATTGGGGCGCAGATACGCAGTATTTT. It translates to CASSSLAGDWGADTQYF. J is TRBJ2-3 and V is TRBV7-9, with TRBD2 identical over 7 bases. CDR1 SEHNR and CDR2 FQNEAQ come from the germline V gene (reference sequence). Germline trimming cut 4 bases from V and 4 bases from J; bases unmatched to any gene: 14. The CDR3 consists of 17 residues.

This clonotype came up many times. The chain combines TRBV9 with TRBJ2-3; 7 nucleotides line up with TRBD2. The germline gives CDR1 SGDLS, CDR2 YYNGEE. V gave up 3 bases and J gave up 1 base; unmatched junction bases: 8. CDR3 length: 16 residues. The CDR3 nucleotides are TGTGCCAGCAGCGAGCCCCGGGCGGGAGGCACAGATACGCAGTATTTT. It encodes CASSEPRAGGTDTQYF.

A remark on this clonotype: This may arise from a read error, as a much more abundant clone is one base away. The CDR3 reads CASSYGTRREAQYF. The DNA of the CDR3 is TGTGCCAGCAGTTATGGGACAAGGCGCGAGGCCCAGTACTTC. This chain links TRBV6-5 with TRBJ2-5; a possible D gene is TRBD1 (6 bases). CDR1 is MNHEY and CDR2 is SVGAGI in the germline V gene. Trimming removed 3 bases from V and 9 bases from J, with 17 bases in between. This CDR3 comprises 14 residues.

A note on this clonotype: Compared with germline, one end of the junction differs, possibly owing to a read error. The CDR3 spells CASTTRATLTNGYTF. DNA for the CDR3: TGTGCCAGTACCACGAGAGCGACCCTTACCAATGGCTACACCTTT. The chain couples TRBV19 to TRBJ1-2; D is unclear. Germline CDR1 LNHDA, CDR2 SQIVND (reference sequence). This CDR3 is 15 amino acids long.

The V and J genes are TRBV3-1 and TRBJ2-7; 10 bases align to TRBD1. The germline gives CDR1 LGHDT, CDR2 YNNKEL (reference sequence). This CDR3 comprises 12 residues. The V gene end was trimmed by 4 bases and the J gene end by 9 bases; junction bases not matched to a gene: 3. DNA of the CDR3: TGTGCCAGCAGCCGACGGGACAGGGGGCAGTACTTC. This sequence encodes CASSRRDRGQYF.

This clonotype was observed a few times. A far larger clone is only one base removed, so a read error is likely. V usage is TRBV6-2 or TRBV6-3 and J usage is TRBJ2-7; no firm D call. With 4 bases removed from V and 4 bases from J, the gap between germline ends came to 5 bases. Germline V gene lookup returns CDR1 MNHEY and CDR2 SVGEGT. The CDR3 runs to 11 residues. This CDR3 is CASSWVYEQYF. CDR3 coding DNA: TGTGCCAGCAGTTGGGTGTACGAGCAGTACTTC.

This clonotype was counted a few times. The rearrangement links TRBV4-1 to TRBJ1-6; no reliable D call. Germline CDR1 reads MGHRA; CDR2 reads YSYEKL. CDR3 length equals 13 residues. Trimming cost V 4 bases and J 10 bases, with 11 bases left between them. CDR3 region: CASSLQTESPLHF. CDR3 coding DNA: TGCGCCAGCAGCCTCCAAACAGAATCACCCCTCCACTTT.

This clonotype has a count of ten or more. This chain links TRBV6-2 or TRBV6-3 with TRBJ1-1; no clear D. V lost 5 bases and J lost 3, with 16 bases in between. This CDR3 is 15 amino acids long. CDR1 is MNHEY, CDR2 SVGEGT, per germline. CDR3 sequence reads: CASSTPLKGDTEAFF. DNA for the CDR3: TGTGCCAGCAGTACGCCGCTTAAGGGAGACACTGAAGCTTTCTTT.

At least ten counts were recorded for this clonotype. V and J are TRBV6-1 and TRBJ2-7, with D perhaps matching TRBD1 (6 bases). Trimming shortened V by 6 bases and J by 0 bases, and 9 bases separated the two germline ends. The CDR3 extends over 13 amino acids. CDR1 and CDR2 (germline): MNHNS, SASEGT. The CDR3 sequence: CASRPDSSYEQYF. The CDR3 coding sequence is TGTGCCAGCAGACCGGACAGCTCCTACGAGCAGTACTTC.

This clonotype was seen many times. The chain links TRBV5-8 to TRBJ1-1; the D gene is possibly TRBD1 (6 bases). The CDR3 has 13 residues. Per germline, CDR1 SGHTS and CDR2 YDEGEE. Trimming left V 6 bases short and J 10 bases short, with 19 bases between. CDR3 DNA sequence: TGTGCCAGCACCTTACAGGGAGTGTGGGCAGCTTTCTTT. It is translated as CASTLQGVWAAFF.